This T cell receptor beta chain was profiled in a study of graft-versus-host responses after intestinal transplantation. Study-wide context: Anti-thymocyte globulin was used for induction in all recipients, who then took tacrolimus and steroids for approximately 3 years. Findings of the study overall: Early after transplant, HvG clones declined as circulating GvH clones peaked. When patients had graft-donor T cell macrochimerism, their allografts held high graft-versus-host to host-versus-graft clonal ratios.

Method: immunoSEQ multiplex PCR; TCRdb's copy keeps in-frame clones and lacks some. The profile shows roughly 15,000 clones, more than 30% of them singletons. V shed 5 bases, J shed 3 bases, and the junction held 18 bases outside the gene matches. The CDR3 spans 19 residues. Germline CDR1 SEHNR, CDR2 FQNEAQ (reference sequence). CFSE-labeled responder cells (around 200,000) were plated with around 200,000 irradiated, violet-dye-labeled stimulator cells. Sorting after the reaction isolated proliferating CFSE-low CD3+CD4+ and CD3+CD8+ responders. The chain uses TRBV7-9 and TRBJ2-1; 8 bases agree with TRBD2. This specimen consisted of alloreactive CD8+ T cells from a mixed lymphocyte reaction culture, obtained before intestinal transplant. Subset here: CFSE-low proliferating T cells sorted from approximately 6-day pre-transplant mixed lymphocyte reaction (GvH or HvG direction). The TCR sequence derives from a human patient who received an intestinal transplant. The CDR3 bases are TGTGCCAGCAGCCTCCGGACTAGCTTCGGTTTCCTCTACTACAATGAGCAGTTCTTC. This gives the protein CASSLRTSFGFLYYNEQFF.